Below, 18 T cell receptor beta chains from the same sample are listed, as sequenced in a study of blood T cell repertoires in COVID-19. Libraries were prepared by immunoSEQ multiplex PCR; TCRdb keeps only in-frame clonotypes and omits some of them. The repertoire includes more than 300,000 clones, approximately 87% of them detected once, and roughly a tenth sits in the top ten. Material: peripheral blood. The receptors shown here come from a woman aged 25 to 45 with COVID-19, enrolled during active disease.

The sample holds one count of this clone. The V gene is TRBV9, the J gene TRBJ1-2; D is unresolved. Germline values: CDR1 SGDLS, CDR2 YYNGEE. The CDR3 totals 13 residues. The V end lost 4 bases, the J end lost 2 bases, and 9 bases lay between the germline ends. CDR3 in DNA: TGTGCCAGCAGCCCTCGGGGAAACTATGGCTACACCTTC. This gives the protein CASSPRGNYGYTF.

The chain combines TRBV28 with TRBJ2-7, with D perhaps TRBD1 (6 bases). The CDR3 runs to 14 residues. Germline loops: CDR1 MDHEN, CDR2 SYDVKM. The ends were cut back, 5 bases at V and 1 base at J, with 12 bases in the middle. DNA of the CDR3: TGTGCCAGCAGTCCCCCAGGACAGTCCTACGAGCAGTACTTC. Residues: CASSPPGQSYEQYF.

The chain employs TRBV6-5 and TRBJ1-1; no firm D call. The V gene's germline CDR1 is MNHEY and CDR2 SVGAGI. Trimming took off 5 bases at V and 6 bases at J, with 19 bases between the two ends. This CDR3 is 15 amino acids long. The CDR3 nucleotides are TGTGCCAGCAGTACCACCGGTAGCCTTAAGCCTGAAGCTTTCTTT. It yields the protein CASSTTGSLKPEAFF.

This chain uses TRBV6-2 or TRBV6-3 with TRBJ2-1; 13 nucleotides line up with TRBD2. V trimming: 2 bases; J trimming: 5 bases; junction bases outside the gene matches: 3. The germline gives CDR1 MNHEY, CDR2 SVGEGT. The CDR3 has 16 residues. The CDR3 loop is CASSYAGTSGNNEQFF. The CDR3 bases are TGTGCCAGCAGTTACGCCGGGACTAGCGGGAACAATGAGCAGTTCTTC.

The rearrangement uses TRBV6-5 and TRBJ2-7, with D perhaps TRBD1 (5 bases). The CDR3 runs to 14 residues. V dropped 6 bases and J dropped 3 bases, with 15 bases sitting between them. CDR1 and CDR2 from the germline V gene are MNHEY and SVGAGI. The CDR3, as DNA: TGTGCCAGCAGCTCGGACAAAACCCACTACGAGCAGTACTTC. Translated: CASSSDKTHYEQYF.

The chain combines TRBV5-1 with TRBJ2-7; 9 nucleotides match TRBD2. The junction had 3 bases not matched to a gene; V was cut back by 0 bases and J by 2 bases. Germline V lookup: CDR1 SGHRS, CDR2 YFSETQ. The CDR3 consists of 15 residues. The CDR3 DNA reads TGCGCCAGCAGCTTGGTCCTAGCGGGAACCTACGAGCAGTACTTC. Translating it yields CASSLVLAGTYEQYF. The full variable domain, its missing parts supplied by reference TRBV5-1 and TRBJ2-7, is KAGVTQTPRYLIKTRGQQVTLSCSPISGHRSVSWYQQTPGQGLQFLFEYFSETQRNKGNFPGRFSGRQFSNSRSEMNVSTLELGDSALYLCASSLVLAGTYEQYFGPGTRLTVT.

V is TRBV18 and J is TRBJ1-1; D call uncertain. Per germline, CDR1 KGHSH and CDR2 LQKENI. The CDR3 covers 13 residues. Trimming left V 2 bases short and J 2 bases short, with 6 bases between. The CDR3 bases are TGTGCCAGCTCACCAAACATAAACACTGAAGCTTTCTTT. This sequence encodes CASSPNINTEAFF.

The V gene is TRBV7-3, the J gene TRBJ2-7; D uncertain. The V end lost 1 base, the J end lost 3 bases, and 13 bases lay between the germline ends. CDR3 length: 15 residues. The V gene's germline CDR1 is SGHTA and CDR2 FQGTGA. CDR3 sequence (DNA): TGTGCCAGCAGCTTAAATACCTTGGGCGTCTACGAGCAGTACTTC. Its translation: CASSLNTLGVYEQYF.

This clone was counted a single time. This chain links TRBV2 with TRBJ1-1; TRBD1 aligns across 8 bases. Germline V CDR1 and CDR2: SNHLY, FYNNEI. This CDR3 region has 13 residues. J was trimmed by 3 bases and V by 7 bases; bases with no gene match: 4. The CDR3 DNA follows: TGTGCCAGCATGAAGACAGGGGACACTGAAGCTTTCTTT. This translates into CASMKTGDTEAFF.

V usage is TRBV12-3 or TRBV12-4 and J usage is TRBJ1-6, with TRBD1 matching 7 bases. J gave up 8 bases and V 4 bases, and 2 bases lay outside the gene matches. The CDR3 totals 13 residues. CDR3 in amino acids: CASSSTGDSPLHF. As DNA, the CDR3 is TGTGCCAGCAGTTCTACAGGGGATTCACCCCTCCACTTT.

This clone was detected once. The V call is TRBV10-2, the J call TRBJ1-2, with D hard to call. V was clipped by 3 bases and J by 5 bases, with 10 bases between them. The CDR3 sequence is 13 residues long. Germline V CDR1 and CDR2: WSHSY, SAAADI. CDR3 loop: CASSDLGRYGYTF. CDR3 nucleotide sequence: TGCGCCAGCAGTGATTTGGGCCGTTATGGCTACACCTTC.

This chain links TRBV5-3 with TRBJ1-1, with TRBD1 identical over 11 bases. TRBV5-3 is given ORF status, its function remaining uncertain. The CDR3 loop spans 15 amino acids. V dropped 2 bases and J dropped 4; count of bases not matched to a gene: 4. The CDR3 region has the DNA TGTGCCAGAAGCTTAAAAGGACAGGGGGCCACTGAAGCTTTCTTT. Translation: CARSLKGQGATEAFF.

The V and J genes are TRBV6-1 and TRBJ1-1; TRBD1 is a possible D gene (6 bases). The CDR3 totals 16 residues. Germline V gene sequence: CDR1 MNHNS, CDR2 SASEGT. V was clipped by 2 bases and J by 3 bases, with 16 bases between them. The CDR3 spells CASSEWDIHGDTEAFF. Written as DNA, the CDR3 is TGTGCCAGCAGTGAATGGGACATACACGGAGACACTGAAGCTTTCTTT.

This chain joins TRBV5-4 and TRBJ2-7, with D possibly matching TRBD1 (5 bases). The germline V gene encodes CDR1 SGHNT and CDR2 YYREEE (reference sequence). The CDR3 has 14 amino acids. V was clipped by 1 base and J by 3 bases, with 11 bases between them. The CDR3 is CASSLQSGLYEQYF. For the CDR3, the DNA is TGTGCCAGCAGCTTGCAATCAGGGCTCTACGAGCAGTACTTC.

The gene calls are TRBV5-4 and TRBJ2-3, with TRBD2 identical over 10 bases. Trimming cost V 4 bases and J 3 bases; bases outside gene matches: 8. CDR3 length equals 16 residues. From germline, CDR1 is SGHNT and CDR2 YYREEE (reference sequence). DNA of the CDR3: TGTGCCAGCAGCCCTATTTCTAGCGGGAGAACAGATACGCAGTATTTT. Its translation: CASSPISSGRTDTQYF.

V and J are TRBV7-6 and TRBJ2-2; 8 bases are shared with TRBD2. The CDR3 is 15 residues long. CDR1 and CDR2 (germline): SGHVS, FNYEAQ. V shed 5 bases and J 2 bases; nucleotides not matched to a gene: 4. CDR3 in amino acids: CASSLGTSNTGELFF. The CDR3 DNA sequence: TGTGCCAGCAGCCTCGGGACTAGTAACACCGGGGAGCTGTTTTTT.

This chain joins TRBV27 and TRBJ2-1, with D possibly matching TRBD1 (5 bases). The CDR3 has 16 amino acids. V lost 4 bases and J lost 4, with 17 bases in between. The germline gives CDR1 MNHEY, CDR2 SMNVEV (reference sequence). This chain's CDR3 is CASSSPGPQAYNEQFF. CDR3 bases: TGTGCCAGCAGTTCTCCCGGCCCACAGGCTTACAATGAGCAGTTCTTC.

This CDR3 is CSASNRTGAYNEQFF. In DNA, the CDR3 is TGCAGTGCTAGTAACCGGACAGGGGCCTACAATGAGCAGTTCTTC. The chain couples TRBV20-1 to TRBJ2-1, with 9 bases lining up with TRBD1. The J segment lost 2 bases and the V segment lost 3 bases, leaving 5 bases of the junction unmatched. The CDR3 is 15 residues long. Germline V gene lookup returns CDR1 DFQATT and CDR2 SNEGSKA (reference sequence).